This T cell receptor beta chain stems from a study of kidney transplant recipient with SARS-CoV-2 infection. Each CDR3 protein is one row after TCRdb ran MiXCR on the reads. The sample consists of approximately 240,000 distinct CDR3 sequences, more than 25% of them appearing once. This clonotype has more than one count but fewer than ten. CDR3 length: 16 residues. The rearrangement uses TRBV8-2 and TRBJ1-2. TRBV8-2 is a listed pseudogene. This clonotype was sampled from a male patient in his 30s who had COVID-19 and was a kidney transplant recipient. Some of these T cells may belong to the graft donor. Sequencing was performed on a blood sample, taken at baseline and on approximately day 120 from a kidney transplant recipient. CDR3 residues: CGSSTCDSRRTYGYTF. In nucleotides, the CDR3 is TGTGGCAGTAGCACTTGTGATAGCCGAAGGACCTATGGCTACACCTTC.